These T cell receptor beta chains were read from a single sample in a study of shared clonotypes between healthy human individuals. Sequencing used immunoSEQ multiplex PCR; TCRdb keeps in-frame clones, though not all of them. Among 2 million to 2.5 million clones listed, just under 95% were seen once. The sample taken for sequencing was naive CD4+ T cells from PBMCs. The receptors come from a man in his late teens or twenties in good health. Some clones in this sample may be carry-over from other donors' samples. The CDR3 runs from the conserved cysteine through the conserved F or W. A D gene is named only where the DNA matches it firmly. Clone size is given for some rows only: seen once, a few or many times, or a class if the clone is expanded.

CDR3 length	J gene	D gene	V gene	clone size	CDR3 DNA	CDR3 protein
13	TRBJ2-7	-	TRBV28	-	TGTGCCAGCAGTCTTGGGCAGGGCTACGAGCAGTACTTC	CASSLGQGYEQYF
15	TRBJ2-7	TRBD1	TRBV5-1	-	TGCGCCAGCAGCTCCTCGATAGGGACAGGGACCGAGCAGTACTTC	CASSSSIGTGTEQYF
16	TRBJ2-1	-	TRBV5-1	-	TGCGCCAGCAGCACCCTGGGGCTGAGCTCCTACAATGAGCAGTTCTTC	CASSTLGLSSYNEQFF
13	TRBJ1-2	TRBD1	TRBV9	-	TGTGCCAGCAGCGCCAGGGGGCTGGGTGGCTACACCTTC	CASSARGLGGYTF
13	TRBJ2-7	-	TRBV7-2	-	TGTGCCAGCAGTCCGGGCCCCTCCTACGAGCAGTACTTC	CASSPGPSYEQYF
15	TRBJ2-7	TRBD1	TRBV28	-	TGTGCCAGCAGCCGGATGACAGGGGGGGCCTACGAGCAGTACTTC	CASSRMTGGAYEQYF
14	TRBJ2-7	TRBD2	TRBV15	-	TGTGCCACCAGCAGAGATATGCTAGCGGGAGTTCCGTACTTC	CATSRDMLAGVPYF
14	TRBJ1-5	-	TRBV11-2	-	TGTGCCAGCAGCTTAACGTATAGCAATCAGCCCCAGCATTTT	CASSLTYSNQPQHF
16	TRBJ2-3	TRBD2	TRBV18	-	TGTGCCAGCTCTCAAGGACTAGCGGGAGCAGGAGATACGCAGTATTTT	CASSQGLAGAGDTQYF
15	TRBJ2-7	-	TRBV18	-	TGTGCCAGCTCACCTCCCGCGGAGGCCGGCTACGAGCAGTACTTC	CASSPPAEAGYEQYF
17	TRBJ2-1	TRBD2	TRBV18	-	TGTGCCAGCTCGGTCTTAGCGGGACACTCAACGTACAATGAGCAGTTCTTC	CASSVLAGHSTYNEQFF
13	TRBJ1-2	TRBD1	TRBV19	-	TGTGCCAGTACCCACCGACAGGGGGCTGGCTACACCTTC	CASTHRQGAGYTF
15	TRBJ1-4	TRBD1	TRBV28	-	TGTGCCAGCAGTTTATCGACAGGGAAAAATGAAAAACTGTTTTTT	CASSLSTGKNEKLFF
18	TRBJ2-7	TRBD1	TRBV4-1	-	TGCGCCAGCAGCCAAGTGTTCCTGGGGAGACAGGGGTCCTACGAGCAGTACTTC	CASSQVFLGRQGSYEQYF
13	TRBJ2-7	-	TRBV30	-	TGTGCCTGGAGTGAGGTCGAGGCCTACGAGCAGTACTTC	CAWSEVEAYEQYF
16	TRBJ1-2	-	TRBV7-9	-	TGTGCCAGCAGCTTGTACACCCCAAGCAACTTAGTCGGCTACACCTTC	CASSLYTPSNLVGYTF
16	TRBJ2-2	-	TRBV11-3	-	TGTGCCAGCAGCTCCCGCCCGGGGCCGAACACCGGGGAGCTGTTTTTT	CASSSRPGPNTGELFF
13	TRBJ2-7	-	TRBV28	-	TGTGCCAGCATTCGACAACAGGGCGGAGAGCAGTACTTC	CASIRQQGGEQYF
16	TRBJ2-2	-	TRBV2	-	TGTGCCAGCAGTGTAAAGAGCGGTACAAACACCGGGGAGCTGTTTTTT	CASSVKSGTNTGELFF
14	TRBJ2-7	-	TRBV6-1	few	TGTGCCAGCGTGGAACTTCAACGCTCCTACGAGCAGTACTTC	CASVELQRSYEQYF
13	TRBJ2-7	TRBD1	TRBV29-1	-	TGCAGCGCTATCGGACAGGGGGCCCGCGAGCAGTACTTC	CSAIGQGAREQYF
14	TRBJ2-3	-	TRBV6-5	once	TGTGCCAGCAGTTACCGGGTTAGCACAGATACGCAGTATTTT	CASSYRVSTDTQYF
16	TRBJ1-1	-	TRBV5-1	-	TGCGCCAGCAGCTTGGTTCCTCAGGGTGTAGACACTGAAGCTTTCTTT	CASSLVPQGVDTEAFF
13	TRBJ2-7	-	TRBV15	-	TGTGCCACCAGCAGAGATCGAGCCCAAGGAAAGTACTTC	CATSRDRAQGKYF
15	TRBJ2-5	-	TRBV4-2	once	TGTGCCAGCAGCCAAGGCGGAGGGGAAGTAGAGACCCAGTACTTC	CASSQGGGEVETQYF
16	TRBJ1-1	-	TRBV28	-	TGTGCCAGCAGTTCCACTTGGTCGGCCTGGGGCACTGAAGCTTTCTTT	CASSSTWSAWGTEAFF
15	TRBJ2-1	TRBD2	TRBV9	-	TGTGCCAGCGCCATAGCGGGGGGCTCCTACAATGAGCAGTTCTTC	CASAIAGGSYNEQFF
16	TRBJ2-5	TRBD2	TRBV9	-	TGTGCCAGCAGCGCCGGACTAGCGGGGGCCCAAGAGACCCAGTACTTC	CASSAGLAGAQETQYF
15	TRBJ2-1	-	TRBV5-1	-	TGCGCCAGCAGCTTGGGTGGGGGAGCCTACAATGAGCAGTTCTTC	CASSLGGGAYNEQFF
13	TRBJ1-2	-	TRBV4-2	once	TGTGCCAGCAGCCTCCGGGCGCCGGTTACCTACACCTTC	CASSLRAPVTYTF
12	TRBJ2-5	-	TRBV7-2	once	TGTGCCAGCAGCCCAAGCCCGGAGACCCAGTACTTC	CASSPSPETQYF
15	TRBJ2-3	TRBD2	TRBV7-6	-	TGTGCCAGCAGCGGCCAGGGACTAGCGGGAGATACGCAGTATTTT	CASSGQGLAGDTQYF
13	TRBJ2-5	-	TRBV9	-	TGTGCCAGCAGCGCCTCCCCTCAAGAGACCCAGTACTTC	CASSASPQETQYF
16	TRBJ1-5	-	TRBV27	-	TGTGCCAGCAGTCGGGGCACCGGGGTTAGCAATCAGCCCCAGCATTTT	CASSRGTGVSNQPQHF
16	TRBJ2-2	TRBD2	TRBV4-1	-	TGCGCCAGCAGCCTAGGACTAGCGGATTACACCGGGGAGCTGTTTTTT	CASSLGLADYTGELFF
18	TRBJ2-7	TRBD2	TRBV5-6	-	TGTGCCAGCAGGTACCGACCGTTTAGCGGGAAGGGTGTTTACGAGCAGTACTTC	CASRYRPFSGKGVYEQYF
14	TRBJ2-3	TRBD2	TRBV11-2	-	TGTGCCAGCAGCCTAGCGGGATCCGGGGATACGCAGTATTTT	CASSLAGSGDTQYF